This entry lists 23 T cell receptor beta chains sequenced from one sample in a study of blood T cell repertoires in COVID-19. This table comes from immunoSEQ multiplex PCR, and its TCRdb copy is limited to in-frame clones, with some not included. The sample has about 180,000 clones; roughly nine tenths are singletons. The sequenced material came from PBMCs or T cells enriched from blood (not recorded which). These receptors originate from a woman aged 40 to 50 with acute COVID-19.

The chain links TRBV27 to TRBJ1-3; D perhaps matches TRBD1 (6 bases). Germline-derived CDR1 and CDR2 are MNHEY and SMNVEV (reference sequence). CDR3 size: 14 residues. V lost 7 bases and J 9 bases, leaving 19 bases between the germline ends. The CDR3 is CASKATGQRGTIYF. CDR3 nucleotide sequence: TGTGCCAGCAAGGCGACAGGCCAACGGGGCACCATATATTTT.

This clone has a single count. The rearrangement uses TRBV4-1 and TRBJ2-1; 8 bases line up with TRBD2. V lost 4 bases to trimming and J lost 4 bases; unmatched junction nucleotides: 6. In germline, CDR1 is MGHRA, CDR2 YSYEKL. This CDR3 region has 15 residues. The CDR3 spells CASSRAGAGYNEQFF. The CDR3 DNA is TGCGCCAGCAGCCGAGCGGGAGCGGGATACAATGAGCAGTTCTTC.

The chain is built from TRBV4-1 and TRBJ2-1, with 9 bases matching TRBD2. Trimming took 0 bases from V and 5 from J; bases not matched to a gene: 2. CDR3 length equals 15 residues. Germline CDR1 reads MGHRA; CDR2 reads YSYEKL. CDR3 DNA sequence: TGCGCCAGCAGCCAAGAGGGACTAGCACACAATGAGCAGTTCTTC. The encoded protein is CASSQEGLAHNEQFF.

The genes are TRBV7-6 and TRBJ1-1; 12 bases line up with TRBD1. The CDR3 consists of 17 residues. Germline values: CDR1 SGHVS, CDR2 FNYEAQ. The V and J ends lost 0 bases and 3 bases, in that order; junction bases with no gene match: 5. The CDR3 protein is CASSLAQGQGAYTEAFF. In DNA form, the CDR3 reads TGTGCCAGCAGCTTAGCGCAGGGACAGGGGGCGTACACTGAAGCTTTCTTT.

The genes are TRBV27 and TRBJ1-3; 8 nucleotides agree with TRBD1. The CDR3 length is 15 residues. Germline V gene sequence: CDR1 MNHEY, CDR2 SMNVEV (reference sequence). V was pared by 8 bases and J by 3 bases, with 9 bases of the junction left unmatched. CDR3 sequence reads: CASGYRGTGGNTIYF. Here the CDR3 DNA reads TGTGCCAGCGGGTACAGGGGGACGGGTGGAAACACCATATATTTT.

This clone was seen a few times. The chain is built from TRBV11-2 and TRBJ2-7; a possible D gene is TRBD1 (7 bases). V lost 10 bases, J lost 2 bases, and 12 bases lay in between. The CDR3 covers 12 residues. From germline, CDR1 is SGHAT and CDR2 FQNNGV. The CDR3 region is CATGGQPYEQYF. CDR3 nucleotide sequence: TGTGCCACCGGGGGACAGCCCTACGAGCAGTACTTC.

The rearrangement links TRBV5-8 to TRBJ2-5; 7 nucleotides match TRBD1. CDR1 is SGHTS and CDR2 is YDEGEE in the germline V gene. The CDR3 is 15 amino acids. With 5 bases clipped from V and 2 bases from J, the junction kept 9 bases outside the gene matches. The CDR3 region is CASRYAGTAQETQYF. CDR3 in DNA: TGTGCCAGCAGATACGCCGGGACAGCGCAAGAGACCCAGTACTTC.

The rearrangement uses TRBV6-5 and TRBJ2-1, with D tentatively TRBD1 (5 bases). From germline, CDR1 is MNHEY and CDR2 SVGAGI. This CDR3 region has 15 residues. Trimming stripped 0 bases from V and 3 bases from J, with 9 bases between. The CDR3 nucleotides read TGTGCCAGCAGTTACTCTGGGGCTAGCTACAATGAGCAGTTCTTC. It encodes CASSYSGASYNEQFF.

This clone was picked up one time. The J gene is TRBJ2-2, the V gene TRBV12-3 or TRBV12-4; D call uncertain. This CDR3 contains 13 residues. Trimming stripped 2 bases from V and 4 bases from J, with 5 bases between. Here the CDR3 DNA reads TGTGCCAGCAGTTTATTGGCCACCGGGGAGCTGTTTTTT. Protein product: CASSLLATGELFF.

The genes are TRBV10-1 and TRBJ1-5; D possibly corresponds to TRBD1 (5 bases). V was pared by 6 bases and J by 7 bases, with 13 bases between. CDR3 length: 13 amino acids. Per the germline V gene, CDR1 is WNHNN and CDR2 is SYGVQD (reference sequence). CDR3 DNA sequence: TGCGCCAGCAGCCAGGGCCCCCTACAGCCCCAGCATTTT. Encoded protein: CASSQGPLQPQHF.

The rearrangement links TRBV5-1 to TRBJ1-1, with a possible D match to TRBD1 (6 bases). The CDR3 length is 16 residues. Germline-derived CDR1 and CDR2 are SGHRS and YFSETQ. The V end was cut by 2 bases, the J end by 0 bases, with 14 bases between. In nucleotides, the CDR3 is TGCGCCAGCAGCTTATACGGACAGAACATGAACACTGAAGCTTTCTTT. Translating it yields CASSLYGQNMNTEAFF.

The CDR3 sequence: CASGLGPSGGPTPYEQYF. The CDR3 region has the DNA TGTGCTAGTGGTTTGGGCCCTAGCGGGGGCCCCACCCCCTACGAGCAGTACTTC. The chain combines TRBV12-5 with TRBJ2-7; 10 positions match TRBD2. Germline loops: CDR1 LGHNT, CDR2 FRNRAP. CDR3 length equals 18 residues. The V and J ends lost 1 base and 2 bases, in that order; junction bases with no gene match: 11. The complete variable domain, with remaining parts taken from reference TRBV12-5 and TRBJ2-7, reads DARVTQTPRHKVTEMGQEVTMRCQPILGHNTVFWYRQTMMQGLELLAYFRNRAPLDDSGMPKDRFSAEMPDATLATLKIQPSEPRDSAVYFCASGLGPSGGPTPYEQYFGPGTRLTVT.

CDR3 DNA sequence: TGCGCCAGCAGTGATTTTGAAATAGGGAGGGCTGTTCAGCCCCAGCATTTT. Amino acid sequence: CASSDFEIGRAVQPQHF. This sequence joins TRBV10-2 and TRBJ1-5; no clear D gene. Germline-derived CDR1 and CDR2 are WSHSY and SAAADI. The CDR3 covers 17 residues. V was cut by 3 bases and J by 6 bases, with 21 bases left in between.

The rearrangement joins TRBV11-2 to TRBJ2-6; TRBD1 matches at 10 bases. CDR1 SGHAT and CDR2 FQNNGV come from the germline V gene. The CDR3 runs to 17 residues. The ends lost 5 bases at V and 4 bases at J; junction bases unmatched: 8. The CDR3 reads CASSPLTDRGGANVLTF. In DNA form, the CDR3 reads TGTGCCAGCAGCCCCCTTACGGACAGGGGGGGGGCCAACGTCCTGACTTTC.

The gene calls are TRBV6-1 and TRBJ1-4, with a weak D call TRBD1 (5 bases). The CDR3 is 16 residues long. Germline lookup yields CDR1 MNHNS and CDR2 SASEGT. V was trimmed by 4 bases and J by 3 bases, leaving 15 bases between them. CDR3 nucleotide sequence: TGTGCCAGCAGTGGCTACCACAGGAGATCTAATGAAAAACTGTTTTTT. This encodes CASSGYHRRSNEKLFF.

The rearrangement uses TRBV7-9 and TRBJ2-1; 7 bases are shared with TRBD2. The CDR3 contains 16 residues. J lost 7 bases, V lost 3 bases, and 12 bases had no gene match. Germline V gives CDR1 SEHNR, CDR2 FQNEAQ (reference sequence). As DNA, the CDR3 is TGTGCCAGCAGCTTCGTCGGACTAGTCTCCGGGAATGAGCAGTTCTTC. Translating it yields CASSFVGLVSGNEQFF.

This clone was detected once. The CDR3 coding sequence is TGTGCCAGCAGTGAAGCGCTTTCCGGGGTCGGGGAGCTGTTTTTT. Amino acid sequence: CASSEALSGVGELFF. The J gene is TRBJ2-2, the V gene TRBV2, with D possibly matching TRBD2 (5 bases). Germline loops: CDR1 SNHLY, CDR2 FYNNEI. The CDR3 sequence is 15 residues long. Trimming removed 0 bases from V and 7 bases from J, with 12 bases in between.

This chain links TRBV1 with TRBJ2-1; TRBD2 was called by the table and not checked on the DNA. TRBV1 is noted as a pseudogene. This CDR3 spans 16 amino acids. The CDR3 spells CTSSQDPRPGYNEQFF. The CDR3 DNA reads TGCACCAGCAGCCAAGATCCCCGGCCGGGGTACAATGAGCAGTTCTTC.

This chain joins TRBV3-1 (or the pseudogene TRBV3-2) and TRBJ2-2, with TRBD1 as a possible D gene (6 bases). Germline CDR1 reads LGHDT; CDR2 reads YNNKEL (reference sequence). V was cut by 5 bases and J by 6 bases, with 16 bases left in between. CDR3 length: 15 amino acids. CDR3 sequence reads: CASSTRGSGAGELFF. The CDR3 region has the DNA TGTGCCAGCAGCACCAGGGGTTCAGGGGCCGGGGAGCTGTTTTTT.

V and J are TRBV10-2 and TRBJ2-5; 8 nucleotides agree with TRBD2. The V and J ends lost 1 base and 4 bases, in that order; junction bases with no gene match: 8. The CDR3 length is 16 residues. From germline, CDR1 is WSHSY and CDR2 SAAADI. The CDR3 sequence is CASSEWASGQRETQYF. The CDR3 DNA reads TGCGCCAGCAGTGAGTGGGCTAGCGGGCAGCGAGAGACCCAGTACTTC.

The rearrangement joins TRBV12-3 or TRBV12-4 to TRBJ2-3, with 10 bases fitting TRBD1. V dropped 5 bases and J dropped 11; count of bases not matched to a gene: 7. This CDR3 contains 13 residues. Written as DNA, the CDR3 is TGTGCCAGCAGTCCGGACAGGGGGTTGATGCAGTATTTT. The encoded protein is CASSPDRGLMQYF.

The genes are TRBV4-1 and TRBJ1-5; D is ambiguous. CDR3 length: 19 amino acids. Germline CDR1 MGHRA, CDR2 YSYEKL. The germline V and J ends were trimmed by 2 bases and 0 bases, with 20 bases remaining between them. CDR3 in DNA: TGCGCCAGCAGCCAAATGACAATGGGCTCCTCCGATAGCAATCAGCCCCAGCATTTT. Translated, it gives CASSQMTMGSSDSNQPQHF.

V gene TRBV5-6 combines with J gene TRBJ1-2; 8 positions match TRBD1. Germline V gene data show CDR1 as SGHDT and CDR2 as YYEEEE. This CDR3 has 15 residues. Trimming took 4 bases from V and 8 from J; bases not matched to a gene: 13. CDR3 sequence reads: CASSQTGVEVSGYTF. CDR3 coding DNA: TGTGCCAGCAGCCAGACAGGGGTTGAAGTCAGCGGCTACACCTTC.